The source of this TCR beta chain is a study of blood T cell repertoires in COVID-19. Background on the study: Sources were T cells, B-cell-depleted T cells, or PBMCs; the material itself was cDNA or gDNA.

In the original analysis: Quantification of nucleated cells was approximated via reference gene primer amplification. Assay used: immunoSEQ multiplex PCR; TCRdb lists only in-frame clones, some missing. The V and J calls and clone size were taken over from that table, and D and trimming were inferred from the DNA. The sample contains 200,000 to 250,000 clones, roughly 86% of which appear only once. J gave up 3 bases and V 4 bases, and 2 bases lay outside the gene matches. Germline values: CDR1 SGHAT, CDR2 FQNNGV. The CDR3 loop spans 15 amino acids. The V gene is TRBV11-2, the J gene TRBJ2-3; 12 nucleotides align to TRBD2. This clonotype was obtained from a woman in her 50s with active or convalescent COVID-19. The sequenced material came from peripheral blood. CDR3 loop: CASSWTSGMTDTQYF. The CDR3 coding sequence is TGTGCCAGCAGCTGGACTAGCGGGATGACAGATACGCAGTATTTT.